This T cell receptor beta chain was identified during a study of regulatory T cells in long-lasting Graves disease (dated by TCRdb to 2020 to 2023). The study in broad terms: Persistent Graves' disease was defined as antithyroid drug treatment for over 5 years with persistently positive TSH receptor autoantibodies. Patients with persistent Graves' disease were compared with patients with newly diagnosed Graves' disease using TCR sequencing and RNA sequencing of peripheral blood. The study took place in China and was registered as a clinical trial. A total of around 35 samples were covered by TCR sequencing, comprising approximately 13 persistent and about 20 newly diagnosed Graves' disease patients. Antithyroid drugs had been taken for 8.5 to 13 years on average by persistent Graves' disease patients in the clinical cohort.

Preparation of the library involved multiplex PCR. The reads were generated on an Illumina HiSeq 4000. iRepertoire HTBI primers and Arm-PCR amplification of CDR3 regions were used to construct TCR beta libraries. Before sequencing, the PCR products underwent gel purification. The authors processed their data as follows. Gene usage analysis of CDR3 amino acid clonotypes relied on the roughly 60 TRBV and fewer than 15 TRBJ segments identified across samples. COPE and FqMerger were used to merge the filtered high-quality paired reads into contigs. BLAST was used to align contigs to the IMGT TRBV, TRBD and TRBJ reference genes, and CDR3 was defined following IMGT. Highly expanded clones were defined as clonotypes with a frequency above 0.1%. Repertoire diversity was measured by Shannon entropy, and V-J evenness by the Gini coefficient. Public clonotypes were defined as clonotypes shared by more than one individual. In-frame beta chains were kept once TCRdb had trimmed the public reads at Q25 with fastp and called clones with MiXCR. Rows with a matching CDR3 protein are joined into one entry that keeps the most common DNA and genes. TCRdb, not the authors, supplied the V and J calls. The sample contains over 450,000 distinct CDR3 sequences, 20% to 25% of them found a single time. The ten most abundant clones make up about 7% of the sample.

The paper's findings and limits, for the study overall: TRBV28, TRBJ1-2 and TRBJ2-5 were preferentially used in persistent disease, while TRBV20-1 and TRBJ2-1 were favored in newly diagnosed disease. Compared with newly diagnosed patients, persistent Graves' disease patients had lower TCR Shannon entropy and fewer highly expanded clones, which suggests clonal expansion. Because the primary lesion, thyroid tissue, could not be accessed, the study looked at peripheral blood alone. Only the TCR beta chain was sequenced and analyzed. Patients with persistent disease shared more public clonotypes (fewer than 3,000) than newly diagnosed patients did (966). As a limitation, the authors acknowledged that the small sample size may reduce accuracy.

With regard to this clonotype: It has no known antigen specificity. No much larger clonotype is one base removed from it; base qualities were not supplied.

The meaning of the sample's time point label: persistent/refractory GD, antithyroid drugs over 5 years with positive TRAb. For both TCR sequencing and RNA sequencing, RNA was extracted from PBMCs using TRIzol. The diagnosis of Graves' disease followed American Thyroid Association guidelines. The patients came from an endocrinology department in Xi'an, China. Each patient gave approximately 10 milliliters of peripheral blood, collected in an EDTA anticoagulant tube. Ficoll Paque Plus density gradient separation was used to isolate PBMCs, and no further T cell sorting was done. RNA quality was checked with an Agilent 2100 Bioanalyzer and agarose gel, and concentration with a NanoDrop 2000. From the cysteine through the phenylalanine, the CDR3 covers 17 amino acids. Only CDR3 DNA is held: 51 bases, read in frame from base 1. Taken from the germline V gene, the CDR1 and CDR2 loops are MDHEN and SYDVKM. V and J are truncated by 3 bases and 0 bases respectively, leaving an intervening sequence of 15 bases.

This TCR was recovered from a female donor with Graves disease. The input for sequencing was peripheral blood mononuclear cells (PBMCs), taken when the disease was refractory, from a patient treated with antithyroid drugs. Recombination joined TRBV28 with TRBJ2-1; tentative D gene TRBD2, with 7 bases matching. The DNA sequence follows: TGTGCCAGCAGTTTGCTCGCGGGGGCCAGCTCCTACAATGAGCAGTTCTTC. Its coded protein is CASSLLAGASSYNEQFF. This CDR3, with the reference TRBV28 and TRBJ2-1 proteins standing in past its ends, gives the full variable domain DVKVTQSSRYLVKRTGEKVFLECVQDMDHENMFWYRQDPGLGLRLIYFSYDVKMKEKGDIPEGYSVSREKKERFSLILESASTNQTSMYLCASSLLAGASSYNEQFFGPGTRLTVL.